This T cell receptor beta chain is from a study of T cell repertoires in cytomegalovirus infection. Overall study context: Based on public TCR beta signatures, there were indications of CMV infection and of a matching HLA type.

CDR1 and CDR2 (germline): ENHRY, SYGVKD. V lost 6 bases to trimming and J lost 3 bases, with 11 bases between them. The CDR3 totals 13 residues. Concerning this clonotype itself: The target antigen is unknown.

Study-level results: The ex vivo response showed dominance by HLA-C-restricted CMV-specific TCR beta clonotypes.

One entry per CDR3 protein, called by TCRdb with MiXCR from the reads. The sample records 450,000 to 600,000 distinct CDR3 sequences, 30% to 35% being singletons. The gene calls are TRBV10-3 and TRBJ2-5; D remains unclear. This receptor was identified in a human donor in good health (CMV status not recorded). Some clones in this sample may be carry-over from other donors' samples. The sequences come from cultured PBMCs, collected from culture after CMV antigen stimulation. CDR3: CAIRADLEETQYF. CDR3 in DNA: TGTGCCATCAGAGCCGACTTAGAAGAGACCCAGTACTTC.